Below are 29 T cell receptor beta chains sequenced from a single sample in a study of shared clonotypes between healthy human individuals. The table came from immunoSEQ multiplex PCR; TCRdb's copy has only in-frame clones and leaves some out. Found here are millions of clones, approximately 94% of them singletons; the top ten hold 0.9% to 1.4%. Positive CCR7 selection of CD45RO-negative cells yielded the naive CD8 cells, and terminally differentiated effector memory CD45RA+ cells were excluded. The sample was naive CD8+ T cells sorted from blood. The receptors here all came from a man aged 18 to 29 in good health.

V and J are TRBV5-1 and TRBJ1-5; the D is unclear. This CDR3 region has 17 residues. Germline V gene data show CDR1 as SGHRS and CDR2 as YFSETQ. Trimming took 0 bases from V and 6 from J, leaving 19 bases between them. The CDR3 region is CASSLEKRRRHCQPQHF. CDR3 bases: TGCGCCAGCAGCTTGGAGAAAAGGCGGCGGCATTGTCAGCCCCAGCATTTT.

The V and J genes are TRBV28 and TRBJ2-3, with a tentative D call TRBD1 (5 bases). V lost 2 bases and J lost 4, with 25 bases in between. The CDR3 is 19 amino acids. CDR1 and CDR2 from the germline V gene are MDHEN and SYDVKM. DNA of the CDR3: TGTGCCAGCAGTTTACTTTTGGGCCAGGCCCAGGGTATCCCAGATACGCAGTATTTT. Translating it yields CASSLLLGQAQGIPDTQYF.

The chain has TRBV9 and TRBJ2-5; 10 nucleotides match TRBD2. In germline, CDR1 is SGDLS, CDR2 YYNGEE. V gave up 4 bases and J gave up 0 bases; unmatched junction bases: 6. CDR3 size: 16 residues. The CDR3 bases are TGTGCCAGCAGCCCCTCTAGCGGGGGCAACCAAGAGACCCAGTACTTC. Protein sequence: CASSPSSGGNQETQYF.

This chain connects TRBV29-1 to TRBJ1-2; 11 positions agree with TRBD1. V gave up 5 bases and J gave up 7 bases; unmatched junction bases: 3. CDR3 length: 12 amino acids. The germline V gene encodes CDR1 SQVTM and CDR2 ANQGSEA. The CDR3 reads CSVSGTGGGYTF. The CDR3 DNA reads as TGCAGCGTTTCCGGGACAGGGGGTGGCTACACCTTC.

V gene TRBV27 combines with J gene TRBJ2-7; 9 bases agree with TRBD2. V lost 2 bases to trimming and J lost 2 bases; unmatched junction nucleotides: 10. There are 17 residues in the CDR3. Germline V gives CDR1 MNHEY, CDR2 SMNVEV (reference sequence). CDR3: CASSLRPLSGGPYEQYF. In nucleotides, the CDR3 is TGTGCCAGCAGTTTACGGCCCCTCAGCGGGGGGCCCTACGAGCAGTACTTC.

The rearrangement uses TRBV7-8 and TRBJ1-1; no definite D call. The CDR3 is 14 residues long. The germline V gene has CDR1 SGHVS and CDR2 FQNEAQ. V gave up 2 bases and J gave up 2 bases, with 9 bases separating them. The CDR3, as DNA: TGTGCCAGCAGCTTAAGTGCTCCCAACACTGAAGCTTTCTTT. It yields the protein CASSLSAPNTEAFF.

CDR3 region: CASSVRDTYLFNYGYTF. In DNA form, the CDR3 reads TGTGCCAGCAGTGTCCGGGACACCTACCTTTTTAACTATGGCTACACCTTC. This chain joins TRBV28 and TRBJ1-2; TRBD1 might be the D (6 bases). V was pared by 5 bases and J by 1 base, with 20 bases between. Germline values: CDR1 MDHEN, CDR2 SYDVKM. There are 17 residues in the CDR3.

A note on this clone: Other DNA sequences in the sample encode the same CDR3. The chain carries TRBV9 and TRBJ2-7, with TRBD2 matching 7 bases. This CDR3 has 14 residues. V lost 0 bases, J lost 2 bases, and 2 bases stayed unmatched. From germline, CDR1 is SGDLS and CDR2 YYNGEE. CDR3 loop: CASSVGGSTYEQYF. The CDR3 coding sequence is TGTGCCAGCAGCGTAGGCGGGAGTACCTACGAGCAGTACTTC.

V gene TRBV28 combines with J gene TRBJ1-5; tentatively, D is TRBD1 (5 bases). This CDR3 is 13 amino acids long. CDR1 and CDR2 (germline): MDHEN, SYDVKM. Trimming left V 6 bases short and J 1 base short, with 7 bases between. The DNA for the CDR3 is TGTGCCAGCAGAGCAGGGAGCAATCAGCCCCAGCATTTT. Translating it yields CASRAGSNQPQHF.

This clone was picked up one time. The genes are TRBV5-6 and TRBJ2-2; D might be TRBD2 (5 bases). Trimming removed 2 bases from V and 3 bases from J, with 17 bases in between. The germline CDR1 and CDR2 sequences are SGHDT and YYEEEE. The CDR3 spans 17 residues. Here the CDR3 reads CASSFFWLQRDTGELFF. The CDR3 nucleotides read TGTGCCAGCAGCTTTTTCTGGCTTCAGAGGGACACCGGGGAGCTGTTTTTT.

This chain uses TRBV15 with TRBJ2-2; D uncertain. The CDR3 spans 15 residues. CDR1 is LNHNV, CDR2 YYDKDF, per germline (reference sequence). V lost 0 bases and J lost 5, with 10 bases in between. The CDR3 region has the DNA TGTGCCACCAGCAGAGAAGGCTACACAACCGGGGAGCTGTTTTTT. Its translation: CATSREGYTTGELFF.

The chain employs TRBV4-2 and TRBJ2-2; D is unclear. V shed 3 bases and J shed 8 bases, with 13 bases lying between them. This CDR3 contains 14 residues. Germline CDR1 LGHNA, CDR2 YNFKEQ. CDR3: CASSQSDNRGELFF. The CDR3 DNA sequence: TGTGCCAGCAGCCAGAGCGACAATCGGGGGGAGCTGTTTTTT.

The chain combines TRBV9 with TRBJ1-1; D is uncertain. This CDR3 region has 16 residues. V was shortened by 3 bases and J by 4 bases, with 19 bases between the two germline ends. Germline V gene data show CDR1 as SGDLS and CDR2 as YYNGEE. The CDR3 coding sequence is TGTGCCAGCAGCGCATCGGACGGCGAGGACGGCACTGAAGCTTTCTTT. Translating gives CASSASDGEDGTEAFF.

V and J are TRBV4-1 and TRBJ2-3; possibly TRBD2 for D (6 bases). Trimming removed 0 bases at V and 6 bases at J, with 13 bases between. The CDR3 runs 15 residues. Germline V gives CDR1 MGHRA, CDR2 YSYEKL. The CDR3 DNA reads TGCGCCAGCAGCCAAGAGGAAGGGACTCACGATACGCAGTATTTT. It yields the protein CASSQEEGTHDTQYF.

The DNA for the CDR3 is TGTGCCAGTAGTATAGTGACAGCCTCCTACGAGCAGTACTTC. It is translated as CASSIVTASYEQYF. This chain connects TRBV19 to TRBJ2-7; the D gene is possibly TRBD1 (5 bases). The CDR3 loop spans 14 amino acids. Germline V lookup: CDR1 LNHDA, CDR2 SQIVND (reference sequence). With 1 base removed from V and 0 bases from J, the gap between germline ends came to 7 bases. Combining the CDR3 with reference TRBV19 and TRBJ2-7 gives the whole variable domain DGGITQSPKYLFRKEGQNVTLSCEQNLNHDAMYWYRQDPGQGLRLIYYSQIVNDFQKGDIAEGYSVSREKKESFPLTVTSAQKNPTAFYLCASSIVTASYEQYFGPGTRLTVT.

The chain combines TRBV5-4 with TRBJ1-1; D gene unclear. The CDR3 is 12 amino acids. CDR1 and CDR2 from the germline V gene are SGHNT and YYREEE (reference sequence). V was trimmed by 6 bases and J by 4 bases, leaving 10 bases between them. CDR3 nucleotides: TGTGCCAGCACCTACTCGGGCACTGAAGCTTTCTTT. This gives the protein CASTYSGTEAFF.

The V gene is TRBV6-1, the J gene TRBJ2-7; 7 bases line up with TRBD1. This CDR3 spans 14 amino acids. Germline CDR1 MNHNS, CDR2 SASEGT. V trimming: 0 bases; J trimming: 6 bases; junction bases outside the gene matches: 5. CDR3 in DNA: TGTGCCAGCAGTGAAGCGGGACAGCCTGTCGAGCAGTACTTC. It codes for CASSEAGQPVEQYF.

The count of this clone is one. The V call is TRBV19, the J call TRBJ1-1; TRBD1 aligns across 7 bases. Trimming cost V 6 bases and J 5 bases; bases outside gene matches: 9. The germline gives CDR1 LNHDA, CDR2 SQIVND (reference sequence). This CDR3 is 14 amino acids long. The CDR3 loop is CASSKTGWGTEAFF. The CDR3 DNA reads as TGTGCCAGTAGCAAGACAGGGTGGGGTACTGAAGCTTTCTTT.

On this clone: The same CDR3 can be traced to other DNA sequences in this sample. The V and J genes are TRBV27 and TRBJ1-6; unclear D gene. CDR1 is MNHEY and CDR2 is SMNVEV in the germline V gene (reference sequence). This CDR3 has 15 amino acids. V was shortened by 0 bases and J by 6 bases, with 9 bases between the two germline ends. As DNA, the CDR3 is TGTGCCAGCAGTTTATCCGGGTCTAGTAATTCACCCCTCCACTTT. This translates into CASSLSGSSNSPLHF.

The chain employs TRBV6-5 and TRBJ1-6, with D possibly matching TRBD1 (5 bases). The CDR3 covers 15 residues. Between the trimmed V and J ends, which lost 6 bases and 7 bases, there was a span of 16 bases. Germline V lookup: CDR1 MNHEY, CDR2 SVGAGI. The CDR3 protein is CASRDSGPTNSPLHF. CDR3 nucleotide sequence: TGTGCCAGCAGGGACTCGGGACCGACGAATTCACCCCTCCACTTT.

The V and J genes are TRBV7-9 and TRBJ2-5; D remains ambiguous. The CDR3 totals 13 residues. V was shortened by 2 bases and J by 4 bases, with 8 bases between the two germline ends. In germline, CDR1 is SEHNR, CDR2 FQNEAQ (reference sequence). The CDR3 coding sequence is TGTGCCAGCAGCTTAACTAATGCAGAGACCCAGTACTTC. This sequence encodes CASSLTNAETQYF.

CDR3 loop: CASREGGGYSPLHF. CDR3 nucleotide sequence: TGTGCCAGCAGAGAAGGCGGGGGTTATTCACCCCTCCACTTT. The chain joins TRBV7-9 to TRBJ1-6, with D possibly being TRBD1 (5 bases). V lost 6 bases and J 8 bases, leaving 14 bases between the germline ends. This CDR3 is built from 14 residues. The germline CDR1 and CDR2 sequences are SEHNR and FQNEAQ (reference sequence). Looking up the rest from reference TRBV7-9 and TRBJ1-6 gives the full variable domain: DTGVSQNPRHKITKRGQNVTFRCDPISEHNRLYWYRQTLGQGPEFLTYFQNEAQLEKSRLLSDRFSAERPKGSFSTLEIQRTEQGDSAMYLCASREGGGYSPLHFGNGTRLTVT.

This clone appeared a single time. This sequence joins TRBV19 and TRBJ2-1; TRBD1 matches at 9 bases. Per the germline V gene, CDR1 is LNHDA and CDR2 is SQIVND (reference sequence). There are 15 residues in the CDR3. With V trimmed by 1 base and J by 4 bases, 2 bases remained unmatched. This chain's CDR3 is CASSIAQGAYNEQFF. The CDR3 nucleotides read TGTGCCAGTAGTATAGCACAGGGGGCTTACAATGAGCAGTTCTTC.

About this clone: One end of the junction does not line up with germline, which may come from a read error. This sequence joins TRBV7-6 and TRBJ2-3, with 14 bases that match TRBD2. CDR3 size: 17 residues. Germline values: CDR1 SGHVS, CDR2 FNYEAQ. The CDR3 spells CASSLGTSGSLSDTQYF. The CDR3, as DNA: TGTGCCAGCAGTTTAGGGACTAGCGGGAGTTTATCGGATACGCAGTATTTT.

The genes are TRBV7-9 and TRBJ2-7, with 8 positions matching TRBD2. Trimming took 2 bases from V and 3 from J; bases not matched to a gene: 12. The CDR3 totals 17 residues. The germline gives CDR1 SEHNR, CDR2 FQNEAQ (reference sequence). The DNA of the CDR3 is TGTGCCAGCAGCTTAAGTGGAGCGGGAGTTCCACACTACGAGCAGTACTTC. Amino acids: CASSLSGAGVPHYEQYF. The variable domain in full, completed from reference TRBV7-9 and TRBJ2-7, reads DTGVSQNPRHKITKRGQNVTFRCDPISEHNRLYWYRQTLGQGPEFLTYFQNEAQLEKSRLLSDRFSAERPKGSFSTLEIQRTEQGDSAMYLCASSLSGAGVPHYEQYFGPGTRLTVT.

J is TRBJ2-1 and V is TRBV10-3; D gene ambiguous. Between the trimmed V and J ends, which lost 2 bases and 9 bases, there was a span of 5 bases. The CDR3 has 11 amino acids. In germline, CDR1 is ENHRY, CDR2 SYGVKD. The CDR3 sequence is CAISEGVEQFF. DNA for the CDR3: TGTGCCATCAGTGAGGGTGTTGAGCAGTTCTTC.

The rearrangement uses TRBV10-3 and TRBJ2-3, with 10 bases matching TRBD2. J was trimmed by 4 bases and V by 0 bases; bases with no gene match: 7. CDR1 is ENHRY and CDR2 is SYGVKD in the germline V gene. The CDR3 loop spans 17 amino acids. The CDR3 sequence: CAISESGSGGAADTQYF. The CDR3 DNA sequence: TGTGCCATCAGTGAGTCGGGGAGCGGGGGGGCCGCAGATACGCAGTATTTT.

The J gene is TRBJ2-7, the V gene TRBV27, with D tentatively TRBD1 (6 bases). The CDR3 extends over 14 amino acids. Between the trimmed V and J ends, which lost 6 bases and 2 bases, there was a span of 14 bases. Germline CDR1 is MNHEY and CDR2 is SMNVEV (reference sequence). The CDR3: CASSLTGHPYEQYF. The CDR3 DNA reads TGTGCCAGCAGCCTTACGGGACATCCCTACGAGCAGTACTTC.

The rearrangement uses TRBV27 and TRBJ1-6, with 8 bases that match TRBD1. Germline values: CDR1 MNHEY, CDR2 SMNVEV (reference sequence). The CDR3 is made up of 16 amino acids. The trim removed 6 bases at V and 7 bases at J, leaving 11 bases unmatched. CDR3 nucleotide sequence: TGTGCCAGCAGCCCCCTTCTCAGGACAGGGAATTCACCCCTCCACTTT. This translates into CASSPLLRTGNSPLHF.